Sequencing of this T cell receptor beta chain was carried out in a study of T cell responses to AZD1222 COVID-19 vaccine. V shed 6 bases and J 5 bases; nucleotides not matched to a gene: 6. CDR3 length: 15 residues. In germline, CDR1 is SGHVS, CDR2 FNYEAQ. Libraries were prepared by immunoSEQ multiplex PCR; TCRdb keeps only in-frame clonotypes and omits some of them. The sample lists over 130,000 clones, 90% occurring once. The sample in question was peripheral blood, obtained 28 days after the second AZD1222 dose. The receptor's source is an adult who received the AZD1222 COVID-19 vaccine. V and J are TRBV7-6 and TRBJ2-3, with 12 bases matching TRBD2. The CDR3 sequence is CASSSGGLAGDTQYF. The CDR3, as DNA: TGTGCCAGCAGTTCAGGGGGACTAGCGGGAGATACGCAGTATTTT. The full variable domain, completed using reference TRBV7-6 and TRBJ2-3, is GAGVSQSPRYKVTKRGQDVALRCDPISGHVSLYWYRQALGQGPEFLTYFNYEAQQDKSGLPNDRFSAERPEGSISTLTIQRTEQRDSAMYRCASSSGGLAGDTQYFGPGTRLTVL.